The clone carrying this T cell receptor (beta chain) was detected many times. Antigen specificity is unknown. TCRdb re-derived calls from the reads in MiXCR, one entry per CDR3 protein. The data show roughly 920,000 distinct CDR3 sequences, around 32% seen once. The data were taken from a study of T cell repertoires in cytomegalovirus infection. About the study: Signatures in public TCR beta sequences pointed to both CMV infection and matching HLA type.

The study's findings and limits: Based on cumulative public TCR beta family frequency, carriers of CMV plus the relevant HLA were identified.

This CDR3 is built from 15 residues. The V end was cut by 5 bases, the J end by 0 bases, with 11 bases between. Germline CDR1 reads SGHTA; CDR2 reads FQGNSA. This specimen consisted of cultured CD8+ T cells from PBMCs, obtained from culture after CMV antigen stimulation. This chain links TRBV7-2 with TRBJ1-5; the D is unclear. The sequence was collected from a human donor in good health (CMV status not recorded). Some clones in this sample may be carry-over from other donors' samples. The CDR3 DNA sequence: TGTGCCAGCAGCCTTTCCCGGAATAGCAATCAGCCCCAGCATTTT. It encodes CASSLSRNSNQPQHF. Supplemented by reference TRBV7-2 and TRBJ1-5, the full variable domain reads GAGVSQSPSNKVTEKGKDVELRCDPISGHTALYWYRQSLGQGLEFLIYFQGNSAPDKSGLPSDRFSAERTGGSVSTLTIQRTQQEDSAVYLCASSLSRNSNQPQHFGDGTRLSIL.